One TCR beta chain is described in this entry. What it binds is unknown. The assay was immunoSEQ multiplex PCR, and TCRdb's table has in-frame clones only and misses some. The profile covers some 7,400 clones, with roughly four fifths appearing a single time and around 6% taken by the ten largest. This entry comes from a study of chemoradiotherapy in HPV16-positive cancers. Over chemoradiotherapy, repertoires were sampled more than once. Study findings and constraints: Non-HPV-specific T cells did not expand in tumors during treatment, whereas candidate HPV-specific clones and E7-related motifs did. Only two HPV16-positive patients supplied the functional HPV-specificity definition.

The ends were cut back, 6 bases at V and 2 bases at J, with 5 bases in the middle. Germline loops: CDR1 WSHSY, CDR2 SAAADI. The CDR3 runs 11 residues. This specimen consisted of tumor tissue, obtained from a patient who underwent chemoradiotherapy. V usage is TRBV10-2 and J usage is TRBJ2-7; perhaps D is TRBD1 or TRBD2 (5 bases each). The sequence derives from a human donor with HPV-associated anogenital cancer. The CDR3 region is CASRGAYEQYF. Written as DNA, the CDR3 is TGCGCCAGCAGGGGGGCCTACGAGCAGTACTTC.